The 32 T cell receptor beta chains below all came from one sample that was sequenced in a study of cytomegalovirus exposure and HLA in healthy donors. Vbeta (60) and Jbeta (13) primers were used in the PCR. The method was immunoSEQ multiplex PCR; TCRdb's version includes in-frame clones alone and lacks a portion of them. This listing includes tens of thousands of clones. The sequencing input was PBMCs. The receptors here all came from a man aged 35-49 years in good health and CMV-seronegative.

The chain couples TRBV19 to TRBJ1-1; D ambiguous. Germline-derived CDR1 and CDR2 are LNHDA and SQIVND (reference sequence). V lost 7 bases, J lost 0 bases, and 9 bases lay in between. CDR3 length: 13 amino acids. The CDR3 bases are TGTGCCAGTAAGCCAGGATTGAACACTGAAGCTTTCTTT. Amino acid sequence: CASKPGLNTEAFF.

J is TRBJ2-2 and V is TRBV5-1; 8 bases are shared with TRBD2. Germline loops: CDR1 SGHRS, CDR2 YFSETQ. The CDR3 runs to 16 residues. J was trimmed by 5 bases and V by 0 bases; bases with no gene match: 6. In nucleotides, the CDR3 is TGCGCCAGCAGCTTGGACGGGGGGGCTTTGACCGGGGAGCTGTTTTTT. Translation: CASSLDGGALTGELFF.

This chain uses TRBV6-1 with TRBJ1-5; TRBD1 aligns across 9 bases. V lost 0 bases, J lost 4 bases, and 7 bases stayed unmatched. The CDR3 runs to 17 residues. Germline V CDR1 and CDR2: MNHNS, SASEGT. The CDR3 here is CASSEALRTGANQPQHF. CDR3 coding DNA: TGTGCCAGCAGTGAAGCGCTCAGGACAGGGGCAAATCAGCCCCAGCATTTT.

The rearrangement uses TRBV5-4 and TRBJ1-2, with TRBD1 identical over 9 bases. The CDR3 is 14 residues long. Germline CDR1 and CDR2: SGHNT and YYREEE (reference sequence). V dropped 0 bases and J dropped 5; count of bases not matched to a gene: 2. The CDR3 is CASSLGDRVYGYTF. CDR3 sequence (DNA): TGTGCCAGCAGCTTGGGGGACAGGGTATATGGCTACACCTTC.

The J gene is TRBJ2-3, the V gene TRBV7-2; possibly TRBD1 for D (5 bases). This CDR3 is built from 16 residues. V shed 1 base and J shed 2 bases, with 13 bases lying between them. CDR1 is SGHTA and CDR2 is FQGNSA in the germline V gene. The CDR3 reads CASSLGWGYTTDTQYF. The CDR3, as DNA: TGTGCCAGCAGCTTAGGTTGGGGCTATACCACAGATACGCAGTATTTT.

The V call is TRBV28, the J call TRBJ1-5; tentative D call: TRBD1 (6 bases). Trimming pared 7 bases from V and 7 bases from J, leaving 8 bases between. Germline CDR1 is MDHEN and CDR2 is SYDVKM. This CDR3 is 11 amino acids long. In nucleotides, the CDR3 is TGTGCCAGCAATCAGGGGCAGCCCCAGCATTTT. Its translation: CASNQGQPQHF. Filled out from reference TRBV28 and TRBJ1-5, the complete variable domain reads DVKVTQSSRYLVKRTGEKVFLECVQDMDHENMFWYRQDPGLGLRLIYFSYDVKMKEKGDIPEGYSVSREKKERFSLILESASTNQTSMYLCASNQGQPQHFGDGTRLSIL.

This sequence joins TRBV9 and TRBJ2-7, with 8 nucleotides matching TRBD1. This CDR3 has 15 residues. The germline gives CDR1 SGDLS, CDR2 YYNGEE. Losses at the gene ends were 3 bases for V and 2 bases for J; bases not matched to a gene: 7. The CDR3 region is CASSAGAGGAYEQYF. The CDR3 DNA reads as TGTGCCAGCAGCGCCGGGGCAGGGGGCGCCTACGAGCAGTACTTC.

The rearrangement uses TRBV2 and TRBJ1-5, with D perhaps TRBD1 (5 bases). The CDR3 covers 13 residues. Between the trimmed V and J ends, which lost 6 bases and 6 bases, there was a span of 12 bases. Germline V CDR1 and CDR2: SNHLY, FYNNEI. The DNA for the CDR3 is TGTGCCAGCAGGGCCAGGGAAGGTCAGCCCCAGCATTTT. Its translation: CASRAREGQPQHF.

The chain recombines TRBV19 with TRBJ2-7; a weak D match, TRBD1 (6 bases). This CDR3 has 15 amino acids. V lost 7 bases and J lost 3, with 19 bases in between. CDR1 is LNHDA, CDR2 SQIVND, per germline (reference sequence). CDR3 loop: CASNNPGHSGYEQYF. In DNA, the CDR3 is TGTGCCAGTAACAACCCGGGACACAGTGGCTACGAGCAGTACTTC.

The chain links TRBV6-1 to TRBJ2-1, with TRBD1 as a possible D gene (5 bases). The germline V gene encodes CDR1 MNHNS and CDR2 SASEGT. The V and J ends lost 1 base and 0 bases respectively, with 10 bases between them. The CDR3 covers 16 residues. CDR3 in amino acids: CASSEVGLVSYNEQFF. CDR3 nucleotides: TGTGCCAGCAGTGAAGTGGGGCTAGTCTCCTACAATGAGCAGTTCTTC.

The rearrangement joins TRBV30 to TRBJ1-6; D unclear. The germline V gene has CDR1 GTSNPN and CDR2 SVGIG (reference sequence). CDR3 size: 15 residues. The V end was cut by 0 bases, the J end by 8 bases, with 14 bases between. CDR3 loop: CAWSVRGQNDSPLHF. CDR3 DNA sequence: TGTGCCTGGAGTGTACGTGGGCAGAACGATTCACCCCTCCACTTT.

The J gene is TRBJ2-7, the V gene TRBV6-6; 7 nucleotides agree with TRBD1. The CDR3 spans 15 residues. CDR1 is MNHNY and CDR2 is SVGAGI in the germline V gene (reference sequence). The V and J ends lost 5 bases and 0 bases, in that order; junction bases with no gene match: 7. CDR3 in amino acids: CASSPQTGPSYEQYF. The CDR3 DNA is TGTGCCAGCAGTCCGCAGACAGGGCCCTCCTACGAGCAGTACTTC.

This chain connects TRBV5-1 to TRBJ2-3, with D possibly being TRBD2 (6 bases). The CDR3 covers 15 residues. V lost 8 bases and J 6 bases, leaving 22 bases between the germline ends. Germline CDR1 and CDR2: SGHRS and YFSETQ. CDR3 DNA sequence: TGCGCCAGTAGACAAGCCGGCGGGGCGTTGGATACGCAGTATTTT. Translating gives CASRQAGGALDTQYF. Supplemented by reference TRBV5-1 and TRBJ2-3, the full variable domain reads KAGVTQTPRYLIKTRGQQVTLSCSPISGHRSVSWYQQTPGQGLQFLFEYFSETQRNKGNFPGRFSGRQFSNSRSEMNVSTLELGDSALYLCASRQAGGALDTQYFGPGTRLTVL.

CDR3 protein: CASSPGLAGGTDTQYF. CDR3 DNA: TGTGCCAGCAGTCCGGGACTAGCGGGGGGCACAGATACGCAGTATTTT. The V gene is TRBV28, the J gene TRBJ2-3; 14 bases line up with TRBD2. With 5 bases clipped from V and 1 base from J, the junction kept 2 bases outside the gene matches. The CDR3 runs to 16 residues. Germline values: CDR1 MDHEN, CDR2 SYDVKM.

The CDR3 sequence is CASSLAGDAYNEQFF. DNA for the CDR3: TGTGCCAGCAGCTTAGCGGGGGACGCCTACAATGAGCAGTTCTTC. The genes are TRBV7-3 and TRBJ2-1, with 7 bases identical to TRBD2. This CDR3 is built from 15 residues. Unmatched junction bases numbered 3, after V lost 2 bases and J lost 2 bases. Per the germline V gene, CDR1 is SGHTA and CDR2 is FQGTGA.

The genes are TRBV9 and TRBJ2-3; 10 bases match TRBD2. From germline, CDR1 is SGDLS and CDR2 YYNGEE. V shed 4 bases and J 4 bases; nucleotides not matched to a gene: 9. The CDR3 has 16 residues. CDR3 region: CASSTTAGGPPDTQYF. The CDR3 DNA follows: TGTGCCAGCAGCACCACAGCGGGGGGGCCCCCAGATACGCAGTATTTT.

The V gene is TRBV11-2, the J gene TRBJ2-4; 10 bases line up with TRBD1. The J segment lost 7 bases and the V segment lost 5 bases, leaving 5 bases of the junction unmatched. The CDR3 sequence is 14 residues long. Per the germline V gene, CDR1 is SGHAT and CDR2 is FQNNGV. The CDR3 here is CASSPPGQGNIQYF. DNA of the CDR3: TGTGCCAGCAGCCCCCCGGGACAGGGGAACATTCAGTACTTC.

In regard to this clone: This sample includes further DNA sequences coding for the same CDR3. CDR3 in amino acids: CASSFGDRGSETQYF. CDR3 DNA: TGCGCCAGCAGCTTCGGGGACAGGGGAAGCGAGACCCAGTACTTC. J is TRBJ2-5 and V is TRBV5-1; the match to TRBD1 covers 10 bases. V was pared by 2 bases and J by 5 bases, with 6 bases of the junction left unmatched. The CDR3 consists of 15 residues. CDR1 SGHRS and CDR2 YFSETQ come from the germline V gene.

V usage is TRBV10-3 and J usage is TRBJ1-5; D is perhaps TRBD1 (6 bases). The ends were cut back, 6 bases at V and 0 bases at J, with 12 bases in the middle. The CDR3 length is 15 residues. Germline V CDR1 and CDR2: ENHRY, SYGVKD. The CDR3: CAIREGQNSNQPQHF. The CDR3 region has the DNA TGTGCCATCAGGGAAGGACAGAATAGCAATCAGCCCCAGCATTTT.

The chain carries TRBV5-1 and TRBJ2-1; 7 bases fit TRBD1. The CDR3 is made up of 14 amino acids. The junction had 6 bases not matched to a gene; V was cut back by 4 bases and J by 5 bases. Germline CDR1 reads SGHRS; CDR2 reads YFSETQ. The DNA of the CDR3 is TGCGCCAGCAGCCAGGGGGAGCCCCACAATGAGCAGTTCTTC. Translated: CASSQGEPHNEQFF.

The chain has TRBV10-3 and TRBJ1-5; the match to TRBD1 covers 8 bases. Unmatched junction bases numbered 2, after V lost 6 bases and J lost 1 base. Germline V gives CDR1 ENHRY, CDR2 SYGVKD. There are 14 residues in the CDR3. CDR3 sequence (DNA): TGTGCCATCAGGGGACAGGAAAGCAATCAGCCCCAGCATTTT. Amino acids: CAIRGQESNQPQHF.

The CDR3 nucleotides are TGTGCCATCAGTAAGACAGGGCAAGAGACCCAGTACTTC. It encodes CAISKTGQETQYF. The rearrangement links TRBV10-3 to TRBJ2-5; the match to TRBD1 covers 7 bases. Germline CDR1 is ENHRY and CDR2 is SYGVKD. The CDR3 consists of 13 residues. V shed 5 bases, J shed 2 bases, and the junction held 2 bases outside the gene matches.

The chain carries TRBV28 and TRBJ1-5; 8 positions match TRBD1. The J segment lost 4 bases and the V segment lost 1 base, leaving 3 bases of the junction unmatched. Germline V gene sequence: CDR1 MDHEN, CDR2 SYDVKM. This CDR3 has 15 amino acids. CDR3 nucleotide sequence: TGTGCCAGCAGTTTATACCAGGGGGCTAATCAGCCCCAGCATTTT. It is translated as CASSLYQGANQPQHF. The variable domain in full, with the rest retrieved from reference TRBV28 and TRBJ1-5, is DVKVTQSSRYLVKRTGEKVFLECVQDMDHENMFWYRQDPGLGLRLIYFSYDVKMKEKGDIPEGYSVSREKKERFSLILESASTNQTSMYLCASSLYQGANQPQHFGDGTRLSIL.

The rearrangement uses TRBV2 and TRBJ2-1; 8 bases fit TRBD1. This CDR3 has 15 amino acids. CDR1 is SNHLY and CDR2 is FYNNEI in the germline V gene. Losses at the gene ends were 6 bases for V and 8 bases for J; bases not matched to a gene: 12. CDR3 sequence (DNA): TGTGCCAGCAGCCCCGGACAGGGTCCGGGCCATGAGCAGTTCTTC. Protein sequence: CASSPGQGPGHEQFF.

This chain joins TRBV30 and TRBJ1-2; 7 positions match TRBD1. In germline, CDR1 is GTSNPN, CDR2 SVGIG (reference sequence). This CDR3 has 16 amino acids. V shed 2 bases and J 4 bases; nucleotides not matched to a gene: 13. CDR3 DNA: TGTGCCTGGAGTACAAACTTAAAGACAGGGCGCTATGGCTACACCTTC. Residues: CAWSTNLKTGRYGYTF.

The chain has TRBV30 and TRBJ2-6; weak D call: TRBD2 (6 bases). Looked up from germline, CDR1 is GTSNPN and CDR2 is SVGIG (reference sequence). CDR3 length equals 14 residues. Trimming removed 1 base at V and 4 bases at J, with 8 bases between. The chain's CDR3 is CAWSGEAGANVLTF. CDR3 DNA sequence: TGTGCCTGGAGTGGGGAGGCCGGGGCCAACGTCCTGACTTTC.

This chain connects TRBV5-8 to TRBJ2-5; 9 nucleotides agree with TRBD1. In germline, CDR1 is SGHTS, CDR2 YDEGEE. Germline trimming cut 0 bases from V and 4 bases from J; bases unmatched to any gene: 4. The CDR3 spans 15 residues. The CDR3 DNA sequence: TGTGCCAGCAGCTTGGTGGGACAGGGTCGAGAGACCCAGTACTTC. Its protein product is CASSLVGQGRETQYF.

The CDR3 coding sequence is TGCGCCAGCAGCCCCCCGACAGAGAACAATGAGCAGTTCTTC. Translating gives CASSPPTENNEQFF. This chain joins TRBV4-1 and TRBJ2-1; D perhaps matches TRBD1 (5 bases). Germline loops: CDR1 MGHRA, CDR2 YSYEKL. Trimming cost V 4 bases and J 5 bases, with 12 bases left between them. CDR3 size: 14 residues.

This chain connects TRBV30 to TRBJ2-2; D gene unclear. The CDR3 is 16 amino acids. Germline values: CDR1 GTSNPN, CDR2 SVGIG (reference sequence). Trimming shortened V by 0 bases and J by 1 base, and 12 bases separated the two germline ends. This chain's CDR3 is CAWSVLRPVNTGELFF. DNA of the CDR3: TGTGCCTGGAGTGTACTACGGCCCGTGAACACCGGGGAGCTGTTTTTT.

The CDR3 reads CASSPVLSSNQPQHF. In DNA form, the CDR3 reads TGTGCCAGCAGCCCGGTTTTGAGTAGCAATCAGCCCCAGCATTTT. The V gene is TRBV28, the J gene TRBJ1-5, with D uncertain. The CDR3 extends over 15 amino acids. V lost 6 bases to trimming and J lost 0 bases, with 12 bases between them. Looked up from germline, CDR1 is MDHEN and CDR2 is SYDVKM.

The rearrangement uses TRBV30 and TRBJ1-5; 7 positions agree with TRBD1. In germline, CDR1 is GTSNPN, CDR2 SVGIG (reference sequence). The CDR3 runs to 15 residues. V dropped 1 base and J dropped 3; count of bases not matched to a gene: 6. The CDR3 nucleotides are TGTGCCTGGAGTGCCGGGACAGCGTACAATCAGCCCCAGCATTTT. Residues: CAWSAGTAYNQPQHF.

This chain links TRBV7-9 with TRBJ2-5; possible D gene TRBD2, 5 bases. Trimming took 3 bases from V and 4 from J, leaving 15 bases between them. There are 15 residues in the CDR3. Germline V lookup: CDR1 SEHNR, CDR2 FQNEAQ (reference sequence). The CDR3 DNA follows: TGTGCCAGCAGCTTTTGGCGGGCCGATGGAGAGACCCAGTACTTC. Translation gives CASSFWRADGETQYF.